The rows below give T cell receptor beta chains drawn from one sample of a study of CD8 T cells in Susac syndrome. TCRdb reprocessed the immunoSEQ multiplex PCR reads with MiXCR, giving one entry per CDR3 protein. This table holds approximately 120,000 distinct CDR3 sequences, roughly 90% found once. The sample was CD8+ T cells from PBMCs. These receptors were obtained from a human donor in good health. CDR3s include the opening cysteine and the closing phenylalanine or tryptophan. The order of the fields is V gene, clone size, J gene, D gene, CDR3 DNA, CDR3 protein. D genes are given only for firm matches. Only part of the rows carry a size: once, few, many, or a class if the clone is expanded.

v_gene: TRBV5-4
abundance: .
j_gene: TRBJ2-7
d_gene: TRBD1
CDR3nt: TGTGCCAGCAGCTTGGCACAGGGGATTCAAAACGAGCAGTACTTC
CDR3aa: CASSLAQGIQNEQYF

v_gene: TRBV10-3
abundance: .
j_gene: TRBJ1-2
d_gene: .
CDR3nt: TGTGCCATCAGTGGCGACAGGCGGGAGAACTATGGCTACACCTTC
CDR3aa: CAISGDRRENYGYTF

v_gene: TRBV7-2
abundance: .
j_gene: TRBJ1-1
d_gene: .
CDR3nt: TGTGCCAGCAGCTTAGCGGGGTCGGGCACTGAAGCTTTCTTT
CDR3aa: CASSLAGSGTEAFF

v_gene: TRBV7-2
abundance: .
j_gene: TRBJ2-5
d_gene: TRBD2
CDR3nt: TGTGCCAGCAGCCTGACTAGCGGGGGGATGGAGACCCAGTACTTC
CDR3aa: CASSLTSGGMETQYF

v_gene: TRBV5-1
abundance: .
j_gene: TRBJ2-3
d_gene: .
CDR3nt: TGCGCCAGCAGCTCGGGCGTAGCGCCAAAGAGGGATACGCAGTATTTT
CDR3aa: CASSSGVAPKRDTQYF

v_gene: TRBV12-3/TRBV12-4
abundance: once
j_gene: TRBJ2-5
d_gene: .
CDR3nt: TGTGCCAGCAGTTTGGGGGTACTAAGGAGTGACCAAGAGACCCAGTACTTC
CDR3aa: CASSLGVLRSDQETQYF

v_gene: TRBV6-5
abundance: .
j_gene: TRBJ1-1
d_gene: .
CDR3nt: TGTGCCAGCAGTTACAAGCGGCTGAACACTGAAGCTTTCTTT
CDR3aa: CASSYKRLNTEAFF

v_gene: TRBV2
abundance: .
j_gene: TRBJ1-3
d_gene: .
CDR3nt: TGTGCCAGCAGTGAGAACCGACCTAGTGCTACGGGCTCTGGAAACACCATATATTTT
CDR3aa: CASSENRPSATGSGNTIYF

v_gene: TRBV2
abundance: .
j_gene: TRBJ1-2
d_gene: TRBD1
CDR3nt: TGTGCCAGCAGTGAAGCGCTTCGGGACAGAAGGGGTGGCTACACCTTC
CDR3aa: CASSEALRDRRGGYTF

v_gene: TRBV20-1
abundance: .
j_gene: TRBJ2-7
d_gene: TRBD2
CDR3nt: TGCAGTGCTAAGAAAGTAGCGGGGGGCTTCGAGCAGTACTTC
CDR3aa: CSAKKVAGGFEQYF

v_gene: TRBV4-2
abundance: once
j_gene: TRBJ2-1
d_gene: TRBD2
CDR3nt: TGTGCCAGCAGCCAAGAAGGGACTAGGGGCCATGAGCAGTTCTTC
CDR3aa: CASSQEGTRGHEQFF

v_gene: TRBV29-1
abundance: .
j_gene: TRBJ1-2
d_gene: .
CDR3nt: TGCAGCGTTGGGTTCATGGAGATTGGCTACACCTTC
CDR3aa: CSVGFMEIGYTF

v_gene: TRBV28
abundance: once
j_gene: TRBJ1-1
d_gene: .
CDR3nt: TGTGCCAGCTATACGGCAGCTCAGAACACTGAAGCTTTCTTT
CDR3aa: CASYTAAQNTEAFF

v_gene: TRBV20-1
abundance: .
j_gene: TRBJ1-4
d_gene: TRBD1
CDR3nt: TGCAGTGCTAGAGATACAGGGGGGGACGAAAAACTGTTTTTT
CDR3aa: CSARDTGGDEKLFF

v_gene: TRBV7-9
abundance: few
j_gene: TRBJ2-7
d_gene: .
CDR3nt: TGTGCCAGCAGCCCTCGTGGAGGAGGGGATAAGTACTTC
CDR3aa: CASSPRGGGDKYF

v_gene: TRBV19
abundance: .
j_gene: TRBJ1-1
d_gene: TRBD1
CDR3nt: TGTGCCAGTAGTATAGTCGGGACAGCGTTGACTGAAGCTTTCTTT
CDR3aa: CASSIVGTALTEAFF

v_gene: TRBV7-2
abundance: once
j_gene: TRBJ1-1
d_gene: .
CDR3nt: TGTGCCAGCAGCTTTCGGGATTTGAACACTGAAGCTTTCTTT
CDR3aa: CASSFRDLNTEAFF

v_gene: TRBV7-3
abundance: once
j_gene: TRBJ1-1
d_gene: .
CDR3nt: TGTGCCAGCAGCCCGCTAGCAGGCACTGAAGCTTTCTTT
CDR3aa: CASSPLAGTEAFF

v_gene: TRBV7-6
abundance: once
j_gene: TRBJ2-7
d_gene: .
CDR3nt: TGTGCCAGCAGCTTAAGATCCCCAGCAACGACTAGCGAGCAGTACTTC
CDR3aa: CASSLRSPATTSEQYF

v_gene: TRBV7-3
abundance: .
j_gene: TRBJ2-3
d_gene: .
CDR3nt: TGTGCCAGCAGCTTAAAAGGGCCGGAACCCACAGATACGCAGTATTTT
CDR3aa: CASSLKGPEPTDTQYF

v_gene: TRBV24-1
abundance: .
j_gene: TRBJ2-7
d_gene: .
CDR3nt: TGTGCGGAGACCGAGCAGTACTTC
CDR3aa: CAETEQYF

v_gene: TRBV7-2
abundance: .
j_gene: TRBJ2-5
d_gene: TRBD2
CDR3nt: TGTGCCAGCAGCTCTTTAGCGGGAGTTTCGAGGGAGACCCAGTACTTC
CDR3aa: CASSSLAGVSRETQYF

v_gene: TRBV20-1
abundance: .
j_gene: TRBJ1-6
d_gene: .
CDR3nt: TGCAGTGCTAAACAGACCAGTAATTCACCCCTCCACTTT
CDR3aa: CSAKQTSNSPLHF

v_gene: TRBV7-9
abundance: once
j_gene: TRBJ1-2
d_gene: .
CDR3nt: TGTGCCAGCAGCCAGAGAGGAATTGACTATGGCTACACCTTC
CDR3aa: CASSQRGIDYGYTF

v_gene: TRBV27
abundance: .
j_gene: TRBJ2-6
d_gene: .
CDR3nt: TGTGCCAGCACCCAAGGGACGGGTCTTTCTGGGGCCAACGTCCTGACTTTC
CDR3aa: CASTQGTGLSGANVLTF

v_gene: TRBV4-1
abundance: .
j_gene: TRBJ1-1
d_gene: .
CDR3nt: TGCGCCAGCAGCCAAGGGGTCACTGAAGCTTTCTTT
CDR3aa: CASSQGVTEAFF

v_gene: TRBV12-3/TRBV12-4
abundance: .
j_gene: TRBJ1-5
d_gene: .
CDR3nt: TGTGCCAGCACCAGCGACCATCAGCCCCAGCATTTT
CDR3aa: CASTSDHQPQHF

v_gene: TRBV20-1
abundance: .
j_gene: TRBJ2-2
d_gene: .
CDR3nt: TGCAGTGTTCACCAGCTTCCTAGGCGGGAGCTGTTTTTT
CDR3aa: CSVHQLPRRELFF

v_gene: TRBV20-1
abundance: .
j_gene: TRBJ2-5
d_gene: TRBD1
CDR3nt: TGCAGTGCTAGAGACAGGGGGCGCCTAGAGACCCAGTACTTC
CDR3aa: CSARDRGRLETQYF

v_gene: TRBV29-1
abundance: .
j_gene: TRBJ1-2
d_gene: .
CDR3nt: TGCGTCGCTAGACGGCGGCTCGTCTATGGCTACACCTTC
CDR3aa: CVARRRLVYGYTF

v_gene: TRBV10-3
abundance: .
j_gene: TRBJ2-1
d_gene: .
CDR3nt: TGTGCCATCAGTGGAGGGGCTCCCGAGAGGGTTAATGAGCAGTTCTTC
CDR3aa: CAISGGAPERVNEQFF

v_gene: TRBV7-3
abundance: .
j_gene: TRBJ1-1
d_gene: .
CDR3nt: TGTGCCAGCAGCCCCAGCAGTGACTGGAACACTGAAGCTTTCTTT
CDR3aa: CASSPSSDWNTEAFF

v_gene: TRBV4-2
abundance: .
j_gene: TRBJ2-4
d_gene: TRBD1
CDR3nt: TGTGCCAGCAGCCAAGTAGGCGCGGGACAGGGAAAAAACATTCAGTACTTC
CDR3aa: CASSQVGAGQGKNIQYF

v_gene: TRBV27
abundance: .
j_gene: TRBJ1-6
d_gene: .
CDR3nt: TGTGCCAGCAGTTTGGAGGGGACCAATTCACCCCTCCACTTT
CDR3aa: CASSLEGTNSPLHF

v_gene: TRBV21-1
abundance: .
j_gene: TRBJ2-1
d_gene: .
CDR3nt: TGTGCCAGCACACCGGGCCCCCTCCAACCTTCCTACAATGAGCAGTTCTTC
CDR3aa: CASTPGPLQPSYNEQFF

v_gene: TRBV4-3
abundance: .
j_gene: TRBJ2-2
d_gene: .
CDR3nt: TGCGCCAGCAGCCAAGATTTTGCAGGGAGGTACACCGGGGAGCTGTTTTTT
CDR3aa: CASSQDFAGRYTGELFF

v_gene: TRBV29-1
abundance: .
j_gene: TRBJ2-7
d_gene: .
CDR3nt: TGCAGCGTGTCTGGGGGGAATGATGGCTACGAGCAGTACTTC
CDR3aa: CSVSGGNDGYEQYF

v_gene: TRBV29-1
abundance: .
j_gene: TRBJ1-1
d_gene: .
CDR3nt: TGCAGCGTTGTCTCAGGGAACACTGAAGCTTTCTTT
CDR3aa: CSVVSGNTEAFF

v_gene: TRBV6-5
abundance: .
j_gene: TRBJ2-1
d_gene: TRBD2
CDR3nt: TGTGCCAGCAAACCCCCGGGGGGGCCCTACAATGAGCAGTTCTTC
CDR3aa: CASKPPGGPYNEQFF

v_gene: TRBV6-1
abundance: .
j_gene: TRBJ2-5
d_gene: TRBD1
CDR3nt: TGTGCCAGCAGCATCGGGACAGGGAAAGAGACCCAGTACTTC
CDR3aa: CASSIGTGKETQYF

v_gene: TRBV6-6
abundance: .
j_gene: TRBJ2-1
d_gene: TRBD2
CDR3nt: TGTGTCAGCAGAGAAAAAAGCGGGGTCGACAATGAGCAGTTCTTC
CDR3aa: CVSREKSGVDNEQFF

v_gene: TRBV18
abundance: .
j_gene: TRBJ2-5
d_gene: TRBD1
CDR3nt: TGTGCCAGCTCACCTCCTCGGACAGGGGCGTACCAAGAGACCCAGTACTTC
CDR3aa: CASSPPRTGAYQETQYF

v_gene: TRBV9
abundance: .
j_gene: TRBJ2-3
d_gene: .
CDR3nt: TGTGCCAGCAGCGTTCGGGACACAGATACGCAGTATTTT
CDR3aa: CASSVRDTDTQYF

v_gene: TRBV12-3/TRBV12-4
abundance: .
j_gene: TRBJ2-7
d_gene: TRBD2
CDR3nt: TGTGCCAGCAGGGAAGCAGCGGGAGCTTACCACGAGCAGTACTTC
CDR3aa: CASREAAGAYHEQYF

v_gene: TRBV7-2
abundance: .
j_gene: TRBJ2-5
d_gene: .
CDR3nt: TGTGCCAGCAGCTCCACACAGGGAATCCAAGAGACCCAGTACTTC
CDR3aa: CASSSTQGIQETQYF

v_gene: TRBV5-5
abundance: .
j_gene: TRBJ2-7
d_gene: .
CDR3nt: TGTGCCAGCAGCTTGGTCGGACACTACGAGCAGTACTTC
CDR3aa: CASSLVGHYEQYF

v_gene: TRBV7-3
abundance: .
j_gene: TRBJ2-1
d_gene: TRBD2
CDR3nt: TGTGCCAGCAGCCCAAGGGCGACTAGCGGGAGGGCCTCTGAGCAGTTCTTC
CDR3aa: CASSPRATSGRASEQFF

v_gene: TRBV6-5
abundance: .
j_gene: TRBJ2-1
d_gene: .
CDR3nt: TGTGCCAGCAGCTTAACCGTGTCAAATGAGCAGTTCTTC
CDR3aa: CASSLTVSNEQFF

v_gene: TRBV5-1
abundance: .
j_gene: TRBJ2-5
d_gene: TRBD1
CDR3nt: TGCGCCTGCAGCACGACAGGGACAGAGACCCAGTACTTC
CDR3aa: CACSTTGTETQYF

v_gene: TRBV19
abundance: .
j_gene: TRBJ1-1
d_gene: .
CDR3nt: TGTGCCAGTAGTCCAAGGGCGGACACTGGAGCTTTCTTT
CDR3aa: CASSPRADTGAFF

v_gene: TRBV25-1
abundance: .
j_gene: TRBJ2-3
d_gene: .
CDR3nt: TGTGCCAGCAGTGTGGATAACACAGATACGCAGTATTTT
CDR3aa: CASSVDNTDTQYF

v_gene: TRBV2
abundance: .
j_gene: TRBJ1-1
d_gene: TRBD1
CDR3nt: TGTGCCAGCGCAGTGGCAGGGGGCGCTGAAGCTTTCTTT
CDR3aa: CASAVAGGAEAFF